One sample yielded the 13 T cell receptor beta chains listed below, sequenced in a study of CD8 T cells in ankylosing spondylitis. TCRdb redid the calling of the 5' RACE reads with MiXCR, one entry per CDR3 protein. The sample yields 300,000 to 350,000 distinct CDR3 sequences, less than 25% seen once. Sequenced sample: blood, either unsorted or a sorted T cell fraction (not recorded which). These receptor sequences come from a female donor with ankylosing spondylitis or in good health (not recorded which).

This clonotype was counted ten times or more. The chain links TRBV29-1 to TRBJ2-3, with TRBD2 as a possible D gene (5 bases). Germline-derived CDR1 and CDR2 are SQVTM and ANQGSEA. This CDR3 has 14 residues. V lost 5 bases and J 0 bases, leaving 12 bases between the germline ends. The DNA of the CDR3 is TGCAGCGTTAAAGGCGGGCTTAGCACAGATACGCAGTATTTT. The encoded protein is CSVKGGLSTDTQYF.

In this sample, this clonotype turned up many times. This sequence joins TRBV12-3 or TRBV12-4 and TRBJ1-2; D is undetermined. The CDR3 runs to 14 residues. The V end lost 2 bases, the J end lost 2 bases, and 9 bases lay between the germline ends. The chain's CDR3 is CASSLQDGNYGYTF. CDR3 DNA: TGTGCCAGCAGTTTACAGGACGGCAACTATGGCTACACCTTC.

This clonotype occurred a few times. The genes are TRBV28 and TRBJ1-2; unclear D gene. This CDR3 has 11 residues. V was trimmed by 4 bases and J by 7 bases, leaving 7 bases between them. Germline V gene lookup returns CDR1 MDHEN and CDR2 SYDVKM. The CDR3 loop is CASSWNRGYTF. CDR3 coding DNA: TGTGCCAGCAGTTGGAACCGTGGCTACACCTTC.

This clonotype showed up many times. For the CDR3, the DNA is TGTGCCAGCAGTCCACTAGGGCCCGACCGAGGTTACAATGAGCAGTTCTTC. It specifies CASSPLGPDRGYNEQFF. The J gene is TRBJ2-1, the V gene TRBV6-1; maybe TRBD2 (5 bases). The V gene lost 5 bases and the J gene lost 4 bases, with 21 bases spanning the gap. Germline V gene sequence: CDR1 MNHNS, CDR2 SASEGT. The CDR3 has 17 residues.

CDR3 amino acids: CASDPGGRAYNEQFF. DNA of the CDR3: TGCGCCAGTGACCCGGGCGGGAGGGCCTACAATGAGCAGTTCTTC. V gene TRBV5-1 combines with J gene TRBJ2-1, with 9 bases identical to TRBD2. This CDR3 has 15 residues. With 8 bases clipped from V and 2 bases from J, the junction kept 8 bases outside the gene matches. CDR1 is SGHRS and CDR2 is YFSETQ in the germline V gene.

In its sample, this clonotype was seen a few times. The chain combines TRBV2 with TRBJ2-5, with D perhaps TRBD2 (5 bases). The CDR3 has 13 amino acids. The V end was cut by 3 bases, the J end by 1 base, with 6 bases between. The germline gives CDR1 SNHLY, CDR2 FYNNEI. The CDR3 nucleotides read TGTGCCAGCAGTGAGAGGGCCCAAGAGACCCAGTACTTC. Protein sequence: CASSERAQETQYF.

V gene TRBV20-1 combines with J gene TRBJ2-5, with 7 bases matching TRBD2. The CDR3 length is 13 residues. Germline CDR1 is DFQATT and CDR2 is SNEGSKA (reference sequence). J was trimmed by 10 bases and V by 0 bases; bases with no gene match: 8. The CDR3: CSARDTGLRIQYF. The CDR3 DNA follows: TGCAGTGCTAGAGATACGGGACTACGGATCCAGTACTTC.

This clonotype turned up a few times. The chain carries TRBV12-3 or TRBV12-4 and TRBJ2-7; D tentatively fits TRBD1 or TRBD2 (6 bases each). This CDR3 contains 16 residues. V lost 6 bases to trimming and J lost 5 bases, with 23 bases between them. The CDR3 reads CASRRGETPSCNEQYF. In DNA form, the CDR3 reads TGTGCCAGCAGGAGGGGGGAAACCCCCTCATGCAACGAGCAGTACTTC.

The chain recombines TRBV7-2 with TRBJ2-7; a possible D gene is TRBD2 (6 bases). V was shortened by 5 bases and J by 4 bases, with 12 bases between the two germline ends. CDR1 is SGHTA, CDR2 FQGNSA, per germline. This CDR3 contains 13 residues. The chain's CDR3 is CASSGVRGYEQYF. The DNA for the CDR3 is TGTGCCAGCAGCGGGGTTCGGGGGTACGAGCAGTACTTC. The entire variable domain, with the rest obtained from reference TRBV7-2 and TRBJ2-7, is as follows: GAGVSQSPSNKVTEKGKDVELRCDPISGHTALYWYRQSLGQGLEFLIYFQGNSAPDKSGLPSDRFSAERTGGSVSTLTIQRTQQEDSAVYLCASSGVRGYEQYFGPGTRLTVT.

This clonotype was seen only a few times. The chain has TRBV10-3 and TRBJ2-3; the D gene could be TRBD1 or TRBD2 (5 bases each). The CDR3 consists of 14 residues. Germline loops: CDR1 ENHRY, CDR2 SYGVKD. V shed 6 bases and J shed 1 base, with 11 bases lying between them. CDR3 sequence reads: CAIRGDLGTDTQYF. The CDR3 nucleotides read TGTGCCATCAGGGGGGACCTGGGCACAGATACGCAGTATTTT.

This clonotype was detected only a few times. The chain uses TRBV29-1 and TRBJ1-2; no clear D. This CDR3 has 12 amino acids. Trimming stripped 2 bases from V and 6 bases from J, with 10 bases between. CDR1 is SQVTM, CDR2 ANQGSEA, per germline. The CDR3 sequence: CSVEFRDNGYTF. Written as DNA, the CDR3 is TGCAGCGTTGAATTTAGGGATAATGGCTACACCTTC.

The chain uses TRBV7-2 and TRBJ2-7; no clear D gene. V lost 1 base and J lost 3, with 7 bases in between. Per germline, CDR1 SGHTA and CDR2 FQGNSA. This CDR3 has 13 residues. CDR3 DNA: TGTGCCAGCAGCTTAGAAGCCGTCTACGAGCAGTACTTC. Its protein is CASSLEAVYEQYF. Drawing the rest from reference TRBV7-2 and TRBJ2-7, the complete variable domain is GAGVSQSPSNKVTEKGKDVELRCDPISGHTALYWYRQSLGQGLEFLIYFQGNSAPDKSGLPSDRFSAERTGGSVSTLTIQRTQQEDSAVYLCASSLEAVYEQYFGPGTRLTVT.

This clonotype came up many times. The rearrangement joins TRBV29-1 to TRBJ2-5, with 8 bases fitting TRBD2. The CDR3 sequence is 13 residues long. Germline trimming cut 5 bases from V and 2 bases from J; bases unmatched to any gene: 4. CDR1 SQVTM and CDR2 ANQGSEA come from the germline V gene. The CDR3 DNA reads TGCAGCGTTAGGGCTAGCGGGCAAGAGACCCAGTACTTC. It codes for CSVRASGQETQYF.